The 15 T cell receptor beta chains below come from one sample, sequenced in a study of blood T cell repertoires in COVID-19. Repertoires were generated with immunoSEQ multiplex PCR, while TCRdb's copy carries only in-frame clones and drops some. The sample has 250,000 or so clones, around 90% seen once. Source material: peripheral blood. These receptors were taken from an older woman with active or convalescent COVID-19.

The genes are TRBV3-1 (or the pseudogene TRBV3-2) and TRBJ2-2; TRBD2 aligns across 7 bases. The CDR3 runs 13 residues. Looked up from germline, CDR1 is LGHDT and CDR2 is YNNKEL (reference sequence). Trimming took 11 bases from V and 5 from J; bases not matched to a gene: 8. CDR3 amino acids: CAAGLVGTGELFF. CDR3 DNA: TGTGCCGCAGGACTAGTCGGGACCGGGGAGCTGTTTTTT.

Only one count was recorded for this clone. The chain joins TRBV7-2 to TRBJ1-6; maybe TRBD1 (6 bases). Trimming shortened V by 10 bases and J by 8 bases, and 15 bases separated the two germline ends. The CDR3 has 13 amino acids. Looked up from germline, CDR1 is SGHTA and CDR2 is FQGNSA. CDR3 amino acids: CATAGTNYSPLHF. The CDR3 nucleotides are TGTGCCACGGCCGGGACAAATTATTCACCCCTCCACTTT.

This clone was observed a handful of times. The V and J genes are TRBV2 and TRBJ1-6; no firm D call. The germline V and J ends were trimmed by 8 bases and 8 bases, with 10 bases remaining between them. The CDR3 spans 12 residues. CDR1 is SNHLY, CDR2 FYNNEI, per germline. CDR3 sequence reads: CASGRDDSPLHF. Here the CDR3 DNA reads TGTGCCAGCGGGAGGGATGATTCACCCCTCCACTTT.

The chain combines TRBV21-1 with TRBJ2-6; whether TRBD1, the table's D call, matches the DNA was not checked. TRBV21-1 has pseudogene status. The CDR3 is 17 residues long. This CDR3 is CASSTIRQATGANVLTF. The CDR3, as DNA: TGTGCCAGCAGCACTATTAGACAGGCTACTGGGGCCAACGTCCTGACTTTC.

This chain joins TRBV4-1 and TRBJ2-5, with 7 bases lining up with TRBD1. Germline CDR1 is MGHRA and CDR2 is YSYEKL. Trimming cost V 4 bases and J 1 base; bases outside gene matches: 6. CDR3 length equals 15 residues. CDR3 region: CASSPSGQAQETQYF. CDR3 bases: TGCGCCAGCAGCCCTTCCGGACAGGCCCAAGAGACCCAGTACTTC.

This sequence joins TRBV5-6 and TRBJ1-1; 8 nucleotides match TRBD1. Germline V lookup: CDR1 SGHDT, CDR2 YYEEEE. V gave up 0 bases and J gave up 7 bases; unmatched junction bases: 14. The CDR3 length is 17 residues. CDR3 sequence reads: CASSLERGAGGQFEAFF. The DNA of the CDR3 is TGTGCCAGCAGCTTGGAGAGGGGAGCAGGGGGCCAATTTGAAGCTTTCTTT.

Concerning this clone itself: This same CDR3 is encoded by further DNA sequences in the sample. The chain is built from TRBV12-3 or TRBV12-4 and TRBJ1-2; tentative D call: TRBD1 (5 bases). This CDR3 contains 13 residues. The ends were cut back, 1 base at V and 4 bases at J, with 7 bases in the middle. The chain's CDR3 is CASSLGQGYGYTF. The CDR3 region has the DNA TGTGCCAGCAGTTTAGGGCAGGGCTATGGCTACACCTTC.

The CDR3: CASRGDWGSYNSPLHF. The DNA for the CDR3 is TGTGCCAGCAGGGGGGACTGGGGCTCCTATAATTCACCCCTCCACTTT. The chain employs TRBV9 and TRBJ1-6, with D perhaps TRBD1 (5 bases). There are 16 residues in the CDR3. V lost 5 bases and J 0 bases, leaving 12 bases between the germline ends. CDR1 is SGDLS, CDR2 YYNGEE, per germline.

This clone showed up just a few times. The chain links TRBV19 to TRBJ1-2; 7 bases map to TRBD1. The V segment lost 6 bases and the J segment 1 base; nucleotides outside the gene matches: 5. Looked up from germline, CDR1 is LNHDA and CDR2 is SQIVND (reference sequence). The CDR3 has 14 residues. In nucleotides, the CDR3 is TGTGCCAGTAGACCGGGACAGAATAACTATGGCTACACCTTC. It yields the protein CASRPGQNNYGYTF.

This chain connects TRBV27 to TRBJ1-2; 10 bases map to TRBD1. V dropped 5 bases and J dropped 4; count of bases not matched to a gene: 16. Germline CDR1 reads MNHEY; CDR2 reads SMNVEV (reference sequence). CDR3 length equals 18 residues. CDR3 amino acids: CASSPLVGTGVLGYGYTF. DNA for the CDR3: TGTGCCAGCAGTCCCCTGGTCGGGACAGGGGTTTTGGGCTATGGCTACACCTTC.

The rearrangement joins TRBV6-2 or TRBV6-3 to TRBJ1-1; D is perhaps TRBD1 (5 bases). Germline assignment: CDR1 MNHEY and CDR2 SVGEGT. Trimming removed 2 bases at V and 7 bases at J, with 17 bases between. The CDR3 length is 15 residues. CDR3 protein: CASSYLKGGTVEAFF. CDR3 nucleotide sequence: TGTGCCAGCAGTTACCTGAAGGGAGGGACCGTTGAAGCTTTCTTT.

This rearrangement joins TRBV10-3 to TRBJ2-1; D is uncertain. Germline V gene data show CDR1 as ENHRY and CDR2 as SYGVKD. Trimming cost V 0 bases and J 4 bases, with 4 bases left between them. The CDR3 length is 13 residues. The CDR3 spells CAISESTYNEQFF. The DNA for the CDR3 is TGTGCCATCAGTGAGTCAACTTACAATGAGCAGTTCTTC.

This chain links TRBV6-5 with TRBJ2-4; TRBD2 is a possible D gene (6 bases). This CDR3 has 15 residues. From germline, CDR1 is MNHEY and CDR2 SVGAGI. The V and J ends lost 4 bases and 8 bases respectively, with 18 bases between them. This CDR3 reads CASSFLTVGGDIQYF. Here the CDR3 DNA reads TGTGCCAGCAGTTTCCTGACCGTCGGGGGTGACATTCAGTACTTC.

The rearrangement uses TRBV6-5 and TRBJ1-6, with D tentatively TRBD1 (5 bases). The V end lost 6 bases, the J end lost 4 bases, and 7 bases lay between the germline ends. The germline CDR1 and CDR2 sequences are MNHEY and SVGAGI. The CDR3 is made up of 13 amino acids. The CDR3 is CASSRQYNSPLHF. As DNA, the CDR3 is TGTGCCAGCAGCCGACAGTATAATTCACCCCTCCACTTT.

This chain links TRBV10-3 with TRBJ2-5; D perhaps matches TRBD1 (5 bases). This CDR3 comprises 14 residues. Trimming pared 4 bases from V and 5 bases from J, leaving 14 bases between. CDR1 is ENHRY and CDR2 is SYGVKD in the germline V gene. The CDR3 protein is CAISVTQGEETQYF. The CDR3 region has the DNA TGTGCCATCAGTGTGACGCAGGGTGAGGAGACCCAGTACTTC.